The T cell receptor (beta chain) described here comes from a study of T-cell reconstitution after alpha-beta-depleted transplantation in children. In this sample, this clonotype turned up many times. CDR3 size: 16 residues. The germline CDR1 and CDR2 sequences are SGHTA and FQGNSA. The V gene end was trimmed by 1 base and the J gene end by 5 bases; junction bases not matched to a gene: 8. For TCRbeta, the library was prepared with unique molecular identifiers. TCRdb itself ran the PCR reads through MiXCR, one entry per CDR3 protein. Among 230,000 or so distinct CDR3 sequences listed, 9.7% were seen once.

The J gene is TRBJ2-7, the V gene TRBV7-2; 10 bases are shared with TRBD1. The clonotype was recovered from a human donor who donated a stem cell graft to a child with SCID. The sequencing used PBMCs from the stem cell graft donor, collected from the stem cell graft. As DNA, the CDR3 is TGTGCCAGCAGCTTAGTGACCGGGACAGGGGACCACGAGCAGTACTTC. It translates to CASSLVTGTGDHEQYF.